These 14 T cell receptor beta chains were sequenced from one sample in a study of cytomegalovirus exposure and HLA in healthy donors. PCR employed 60 Vbeta and 13 Jbeta primers. Libraries were prepared by immunoSEQ multiplex PCR; TCRdb keeps only in-frame clonotypes and omits some of them. The table includes 120,000 or so clones, about 86% detected once. Input material: PBMCs. Every receptor here comes from a man aged 35 to 55 in good health and CMV-seronegative.

The rearrangement links TRBV7-8 to TRBJ1-6, with 8 bases matching TRBD1. Trimming at V came to 4 bases and at J to 10 bases, leaving 6 bases not matched to a gene. CDR1 is SGHVS, CDR2 FQNEAQ, per germline. CDR3 length equals 14 residues. The CDR3 DNA reads TGTGCCAGCAGCTCACGACAGGGGAACTCACCCCTCCACTTT. Translation: CASSSRQGNSPLHF.

The CDR3 sequence: CSALGDEQFF. The CDR3 DNA sequence: TGCAGTGCCCTGGGCGATGAGCAGTTCTTC. The rearrangement joins TRBV20-1 to TRBJ2-1; D unresolved. Germline loops: CDR1 DFQATT, CDR2 SNEGSKA (reference sequence). This CDR3 is 10 amino acids long. Trimming left V 6 bases short and J 8 bases short, with 8 bases between.

The chain links TRBV10-3 to TRBJ1-2, with 8 nucleotides matching TRBD1. The CDR3 contains 15 residues. Germline V gene data show CDR1 as ENHRY and CDR2 as SYGVKD. J gave up 1 base and V 6 bases, and 7 bases lay outside the gene matches. The CDR3 loop is CAIRGQGAFNYGYTF. The CDR3 nucleotides read TGTGCCATCAGAGGACAGGGCGCCTTTAACTATGGCTACACCTTC.

V gene TRBV5-1 combines with J gene TRBJ2-1; D is undetermined. Germline-derived CDR1 and CDR2 are SGHRS and YFSETQ. V shed 2 bases and J shed 5 bases, with 17 bases lying between them. The CDR3 runs to 16 residues. The CDR3 sequence: CASSFFATASNNEQFF. The CDR3, as DNA: TGCGCCAGCAGCTTTTTCGCGACTGCGTCCAACAATGAGCAGTTCTTC.

V usage is TRBV6-4 and J usage is TRBJ1-5, with unresolved D. V was trimmed by 0 bases and J by 12 bases, leaving 15 bases between them. The length of the CDR3 is 14 residues. The germline gives CDR1 MRHNA, CDR2 SNTAGT. CDR3 sequence reads: CASSDSQICRLQHF. CDR3 DNA sequence: TGTGCCAGCAGTGACTCGCAGATCTGCAGACTCCAGCATTTT.

On this clone: At one end, the junction sequence differs from germline, possibly due to a read error. J is TRBJ2-5 and V is TRBV9; 7 positions match TRBD1. The germline V gene has CDR1 SGDLS and CDR2 YYNGEE. The CDR3 runs 13 residues. The DNA for the CDR3 is TGTGCCAGCAGCGTAGCAGGGGGAGAGGCCCAGTACTTC. Its protein is CASSVAGGEAQYF.

The CDR3 DNA sequence: TGTGCCAGCAGTTTAAGAGGGATCTCCTATAATTCACCCCTCCACTTT. Translating it yields CASSLRGISYNSPLHF. The chain links TRBV28 to TRBJ1-6, with D uncertain. Germline CDR1 is MDHEN and CDR2 is SYDVKM. CDR3 length: 16 residues. Trimming removed 2 bases at V and 0 bases at J, with 8 bases between.

The V and J genes are TRBV18 and TRBJ1-2, with D maybe TRBD1 (6 bases). The CDR3 contains 14 residues. V was cut by 3 bases and J by 4 bases, with 12 bases left in between. Germline CDR1 is KGHSH and CDR2 is LQKENI. In DNA form, the CDR3 reads TGTGCCAGCTCACCGTACAGGGATGGCTATGGCTACACCTTC. It codes for CASSPYRDGYGYTF.

This chain links TRBV5-4 with TRBJ1-2; D may be TRBD1 (6 bases). The length of the CDR3 is 15 residues. V lost 4 bases to trimming and J lost 3 bases, with 16 bases between them. Germline lookup yields CDR1 SGHNT and CDR2 YYREEE (reference sequence). The CDR3 DNA follows: TGTGCCAGCAGCGAAGGCCGGGACACCGACTATGGCTACACCTTC. Protein product: CASSEGRDTDYGYTF. The full variable domain, its missing parts supplied by reference TRBV5-4 and TRBJ1-2, is ETGVTQSPTHLIKTRGQQVTLRCSSQSGHNTVSWYQQALGQGPQFIFQYYREEENGRGNFPPRFSGLQFPNYSSELNVNALELDDSALYLCASSEGRDTDYGYTFGSGTRLTVV.

The V and J genes are TRBV5-4 and TRBJ2-5, with 9 bases lining up with TRBD2. V shed 0 bases and J 4 bases; nucleotides not matched to a gene: 10. Germline assignment: CDR1 SGHNT and CDR2 YYREEE (reference sequence). CDR3 length equals 17 residues. The CDR3 DNA reads as TGTGCCAGCAGCTTGGGGAGCGGTGGGCGGGAGGGAGAGACCCAGTACTTC. Its protein is CASSLGSGGREGETQYF.

J is TRBJ1-3 and V is TRBV5-1; 10 bases fit TRBD1. This CDR3 contains 18 residues. CDR1 is SGHRS and CDR2 is YFSETQ in the germline V gene. V was pared by 4 bases and J by 3 bases, with 13 bases of the junction left unmatched. Written as DNA, the CDR3 is TGCGCCAGCAGCCCCTGGGGGACAGGGGCTTCCTATGGAAACACCATATATTTT. Amino acid sequence: CASSPWGTGASYGNTIYF.

The V call is TRBV2, the J call TRBJ2-6; weak D call: TRBD1 (5 bases). Trimming shortened V by 3 bases and J by 5 bases, and 11 bases separated the two germline ends. Germline V gene sequence: CDR1 SNHLY, CDR2 FYNNEI. This CDR3 contains 15 residues. The CDR3: CASSEGQARANVLTF. CDR3 in DNA: TGTGCCAGCAGTGAGGGGCAGGCTAGGGCCAACGTCCTGACTTTC.

The chain joins TRBV6-4 to TRBJ2-3; 9 bases fit TRBD1. There are 18 residues in the CDR3. Losses at the gene ends were 0 bases for V and 0 bases for J; bases not matched to a gene: 7. The germline gives CDR1 MRHNA, CDR2 SNTAGT. The CDR3 sequence is CASSDSTGGSSSTDTQYF. In nucleotides, the CDR3 is TGTGCCAGCAGTGACTCGACAGGGGGATCCTCTAGCACAGATACGCAGTATTTT.

This sequence joins TRBV7-6 and TRBJ2-1; 11 nucleotides align to TRBD2. This CDR3 has 17 amino acids. The germline V gene has CDR1 SGHVS and CDR2 FNYEAQ. With 5 bases clipped from V and 0 bases from J, the junction kept 6 bases outside the gene matches. The CDR3 is CASSETSGTYSYNEQFF. Written as DNA, the CDR3 is TGTGCCAGCAGCGAGACTAGCGGGACATACTCCTACAATGAGCAGTTCTTC.